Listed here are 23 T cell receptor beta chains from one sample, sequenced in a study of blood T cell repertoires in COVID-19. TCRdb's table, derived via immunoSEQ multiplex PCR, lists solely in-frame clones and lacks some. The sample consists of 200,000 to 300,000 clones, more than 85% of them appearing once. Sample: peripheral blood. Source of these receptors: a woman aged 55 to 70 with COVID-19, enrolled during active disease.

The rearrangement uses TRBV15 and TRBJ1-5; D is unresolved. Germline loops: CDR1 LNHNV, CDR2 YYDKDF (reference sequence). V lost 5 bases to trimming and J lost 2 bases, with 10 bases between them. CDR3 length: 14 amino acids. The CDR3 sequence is CATSLDEGNQPQHF. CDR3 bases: TGTGCCACCAGCTTAGACGAGGGCAATCAGCCCCAGCATTTT. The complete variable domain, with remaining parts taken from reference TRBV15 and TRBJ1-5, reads DAMVIQNPRYQVTQFGKPVTLSCSQTLNHNVMYWYQQKSSQAPKLLFHYYDKDFNNEADTPDNFQSRRPNTSFCFLDIRSPGLGDTAMYLCATSLDEGNQPQHFGDGTRLSIL.

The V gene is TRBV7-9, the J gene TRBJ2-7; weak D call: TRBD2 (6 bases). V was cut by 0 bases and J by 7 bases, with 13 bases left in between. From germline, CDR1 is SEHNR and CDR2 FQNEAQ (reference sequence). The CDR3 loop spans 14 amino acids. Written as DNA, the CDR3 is TGTGCCAGCAGCTTAGCGTATGCGGGAAGGGAGCAGTACTTC. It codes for CASSLAYAGREQYF.

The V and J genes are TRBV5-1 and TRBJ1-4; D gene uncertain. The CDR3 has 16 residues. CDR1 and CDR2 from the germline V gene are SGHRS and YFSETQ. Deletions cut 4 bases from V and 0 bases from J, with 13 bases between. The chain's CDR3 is CASSPARLATNEKLFF. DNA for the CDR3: TGCGCCAGCAGCCCGGCGCGACTTGCAACTAATGAAAAACTGTTTTTT.

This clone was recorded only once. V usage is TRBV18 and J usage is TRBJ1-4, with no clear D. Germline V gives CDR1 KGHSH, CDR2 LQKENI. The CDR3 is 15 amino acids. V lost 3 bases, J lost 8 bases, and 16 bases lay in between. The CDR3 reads CASSPPGLVREKLFF. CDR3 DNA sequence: TGTGCCAGCTCACCGCCGGGGTTAGTCCGCGAAAAACTGTTTTTT.

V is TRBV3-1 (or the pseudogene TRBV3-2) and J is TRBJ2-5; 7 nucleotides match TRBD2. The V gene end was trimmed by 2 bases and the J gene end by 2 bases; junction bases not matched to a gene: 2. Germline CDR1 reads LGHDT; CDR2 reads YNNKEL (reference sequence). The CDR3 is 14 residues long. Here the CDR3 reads CASSQPGGQETQYF. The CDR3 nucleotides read TGTGCCAGCAGCCAACCGGGGGGTCAAGAGACCCAGTACTTC.

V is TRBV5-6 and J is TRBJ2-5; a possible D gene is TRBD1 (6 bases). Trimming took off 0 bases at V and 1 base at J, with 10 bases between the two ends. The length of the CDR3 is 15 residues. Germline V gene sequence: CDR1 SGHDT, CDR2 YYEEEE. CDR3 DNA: TGTGCCAGCAGCTTGGCTGGCAGGGGCCAAGAGACCCAGTACTTC. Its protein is CASSLAGRGQETQYF.

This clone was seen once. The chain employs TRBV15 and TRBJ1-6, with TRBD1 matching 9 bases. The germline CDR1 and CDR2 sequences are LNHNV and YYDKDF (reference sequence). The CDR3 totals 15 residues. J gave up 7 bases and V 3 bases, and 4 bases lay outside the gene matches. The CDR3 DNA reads TGTGCCACCAGCAGGGACAGGGGAAGCAATTCACCCCTCCACTTT. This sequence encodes CATSRDRGSNSPLHF.

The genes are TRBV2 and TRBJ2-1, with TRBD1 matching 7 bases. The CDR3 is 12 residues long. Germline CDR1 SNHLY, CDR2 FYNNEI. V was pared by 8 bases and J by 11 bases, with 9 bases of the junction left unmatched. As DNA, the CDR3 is TGTGCCAGCGATCCCGGGACAGTTAAGCAGTTCTTC. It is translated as CASDPGTVKQFF. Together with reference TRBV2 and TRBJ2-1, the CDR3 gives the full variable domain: EPEVTQTPSHQVTQMGQEVILRCVPISNHLYFYWYRQILGQKVEFLVSFYNNEISEKSEIFDDQFSVERPDGSNFTLKIRSTKLEDSAMYFCASDPGTVKQFFGPGTRLTVL.

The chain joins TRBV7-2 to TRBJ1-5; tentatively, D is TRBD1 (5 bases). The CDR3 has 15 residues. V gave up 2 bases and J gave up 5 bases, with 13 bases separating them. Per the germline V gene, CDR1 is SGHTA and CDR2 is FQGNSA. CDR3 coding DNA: TGTGCCAGCAGCTTATGGGATTCGGGGGATCAGCCCCAGCATTTT. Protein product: CASSLWDSGDQPQHF.

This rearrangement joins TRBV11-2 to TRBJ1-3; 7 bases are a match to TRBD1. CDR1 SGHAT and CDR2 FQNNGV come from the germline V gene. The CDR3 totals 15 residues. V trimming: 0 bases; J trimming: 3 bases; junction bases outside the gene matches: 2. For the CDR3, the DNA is TGTGCCAGCAGCTTAGATACAGGGGTTGGAAACACCATATATTTT. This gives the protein CASSLDTGVGNTIYF.

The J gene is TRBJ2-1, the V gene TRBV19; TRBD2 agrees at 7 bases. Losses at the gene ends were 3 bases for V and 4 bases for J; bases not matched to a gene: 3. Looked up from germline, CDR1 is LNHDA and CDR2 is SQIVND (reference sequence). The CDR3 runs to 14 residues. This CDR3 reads CASSIGGGYNEQFF. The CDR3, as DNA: TGTGCCAGTAGTATTGGCGGGGGATACAATGAGCAGTTCTTC. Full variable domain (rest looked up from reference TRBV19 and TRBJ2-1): DGGITQSPKYLFRKEGQNVTLSCEQNLNHDAMYWYRQDPGQGLRLIYYSQIVNDFQKGDIAEGYSVSREKKESFPLTVTSAQKNPTAFYLCASSIGGGYNEQFFGPGTRLTVL.

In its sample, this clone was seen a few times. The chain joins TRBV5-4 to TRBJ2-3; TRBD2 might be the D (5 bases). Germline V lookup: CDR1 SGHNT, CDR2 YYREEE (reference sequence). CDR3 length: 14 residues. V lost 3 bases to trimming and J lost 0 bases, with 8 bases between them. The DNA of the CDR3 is TGTGCCAGCAGCTCCCCGGGGAGCACAGATACGCAGTATTTT. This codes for CASSSPGSTDTQYF.

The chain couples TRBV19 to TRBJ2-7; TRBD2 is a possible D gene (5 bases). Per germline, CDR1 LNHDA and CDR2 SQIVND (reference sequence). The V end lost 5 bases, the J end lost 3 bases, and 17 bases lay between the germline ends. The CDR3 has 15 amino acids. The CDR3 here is CASSGRRTAIYEQYF. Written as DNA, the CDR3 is TGTGCCAGTAGTGGCAGGAGGACGGCCATCTACGAGCAGTACTTC.

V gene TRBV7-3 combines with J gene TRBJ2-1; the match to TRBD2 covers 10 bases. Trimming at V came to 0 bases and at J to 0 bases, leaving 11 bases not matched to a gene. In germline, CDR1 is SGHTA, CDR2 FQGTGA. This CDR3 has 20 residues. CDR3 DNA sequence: TGTGCCAGCAGCTTAACGGGGCCGGGACTAGCGCCTTCCTCCTACAATGAGCAGTTCTTC. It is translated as CASSLTGPGLAPSSYNEQFF.

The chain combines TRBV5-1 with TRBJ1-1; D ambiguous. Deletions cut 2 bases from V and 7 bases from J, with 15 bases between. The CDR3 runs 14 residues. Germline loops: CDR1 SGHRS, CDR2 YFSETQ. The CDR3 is CASSLVPGHGEAFF. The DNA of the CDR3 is TGCGCCAGCAGCTTAGTCCCTGGGCACGGTGAAGCTTTCTTT.

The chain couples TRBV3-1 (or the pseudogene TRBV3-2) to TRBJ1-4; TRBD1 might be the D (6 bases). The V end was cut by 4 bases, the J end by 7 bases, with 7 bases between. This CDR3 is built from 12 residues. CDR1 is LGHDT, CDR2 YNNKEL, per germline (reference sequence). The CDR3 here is CASSLGGEKLFF. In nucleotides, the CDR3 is TGTGCCAGCAGCCTAGGGGGTGAAAAACTGTTTTTT.

This CDR3 is CASSLVVGGSEQFF. The DNA of the CDR3 is TGTGCCAGCAGCTTAGTGGTCGGGGGTAGTGAGCAGTTCTTC. This chain connects TRBV7-9 to TRBJ2-1; D is possibly TRBD2 (6 bases). Germline assignment: CDR1 SEHNR and CDR2 FQNEAQ (reference sequence). Trimming removed 1 base from V and 9 bases from J, with 13 bases in between. The CDR3 has 14 residues.

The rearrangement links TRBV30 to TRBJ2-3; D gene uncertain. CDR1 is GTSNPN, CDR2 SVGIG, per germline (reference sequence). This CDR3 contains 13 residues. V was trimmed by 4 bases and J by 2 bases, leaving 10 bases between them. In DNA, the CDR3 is TGTGCCTGGAAAGCGCACGCCACAGATACGCAGTATTTT. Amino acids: CAWKAHATDTQYF.

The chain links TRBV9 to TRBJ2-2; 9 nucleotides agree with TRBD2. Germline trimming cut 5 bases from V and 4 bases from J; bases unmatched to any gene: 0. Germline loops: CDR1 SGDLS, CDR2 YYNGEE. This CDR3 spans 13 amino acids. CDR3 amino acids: CASSSGGTGELFF. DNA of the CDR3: TGTGCCAGCAGTAGCGGGGGCACCGGGGAGCTGTTTTTT.

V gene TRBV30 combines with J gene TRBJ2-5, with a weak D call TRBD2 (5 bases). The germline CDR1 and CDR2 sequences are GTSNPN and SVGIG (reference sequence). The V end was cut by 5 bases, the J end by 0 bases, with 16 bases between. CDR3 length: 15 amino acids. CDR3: CAWGRGRRNQETQYF. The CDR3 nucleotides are TGTGCCTGGGGGAGAGGGCGGAGAAACCAAGAGACCCAGTACTTC.

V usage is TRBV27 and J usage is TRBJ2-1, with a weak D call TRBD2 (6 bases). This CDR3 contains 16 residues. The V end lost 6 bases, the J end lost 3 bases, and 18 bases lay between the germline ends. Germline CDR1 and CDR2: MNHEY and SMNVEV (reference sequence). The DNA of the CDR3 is TGTGCCAGCAGAGCCCTATCGGCGGGATTCTACAATGAGCAGTTCTTC. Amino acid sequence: CASRALSAGFYNEQFF.

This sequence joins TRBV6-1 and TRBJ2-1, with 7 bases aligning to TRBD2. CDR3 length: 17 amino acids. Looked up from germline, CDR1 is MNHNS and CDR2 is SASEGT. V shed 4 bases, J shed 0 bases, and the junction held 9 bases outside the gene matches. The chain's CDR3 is CASSGASGMSSYNEQFF. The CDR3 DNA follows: TGTGCCAGCAGTGGGGCTAGCGGAATGAGCTCCTACAATGAGCAGTTCTTC.

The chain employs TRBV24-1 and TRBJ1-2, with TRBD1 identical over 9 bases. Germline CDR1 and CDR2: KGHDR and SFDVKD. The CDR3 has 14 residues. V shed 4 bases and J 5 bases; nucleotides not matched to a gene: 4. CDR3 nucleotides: TGTGCCACCAGTGAGGGACAGGGAAGGTATGGCTACACCTTC. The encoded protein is CATSEGQGRYGYTF.